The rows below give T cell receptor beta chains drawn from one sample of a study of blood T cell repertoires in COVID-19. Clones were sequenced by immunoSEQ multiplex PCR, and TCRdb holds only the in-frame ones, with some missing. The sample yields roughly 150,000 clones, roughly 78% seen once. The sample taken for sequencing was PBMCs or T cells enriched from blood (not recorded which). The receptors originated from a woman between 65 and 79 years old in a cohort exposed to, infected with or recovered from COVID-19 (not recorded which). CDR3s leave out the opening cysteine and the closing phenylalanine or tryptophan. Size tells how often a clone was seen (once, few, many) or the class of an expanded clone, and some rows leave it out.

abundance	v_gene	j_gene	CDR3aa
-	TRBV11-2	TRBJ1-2	ASSSTGGSGYT
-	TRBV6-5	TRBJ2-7	ASSPTGTGDYEQY
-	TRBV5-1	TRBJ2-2	ASSLLGLASTGELF
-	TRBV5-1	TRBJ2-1	ASSLGEGTSGRRNEQF
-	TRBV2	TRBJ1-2	ASSLQGAGYT
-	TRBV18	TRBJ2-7	ASSPSRQYEQY
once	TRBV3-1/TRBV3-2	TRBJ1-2	ASSQDVRVSGYT
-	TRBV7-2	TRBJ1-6	ASSPRGTRDNSPLH
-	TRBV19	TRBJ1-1	ASSQDTGVQAF
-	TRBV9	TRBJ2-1	ASSVGSNTYNEQF
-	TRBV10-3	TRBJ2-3	ATGGGDTQY
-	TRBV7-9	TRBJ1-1	ASSLGDRVNTEAF
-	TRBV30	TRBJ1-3	AWRIGQGPGDTIY
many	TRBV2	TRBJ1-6	ASRGQGQSSPLH
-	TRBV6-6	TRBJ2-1	ASSPYSSGGISNEQF
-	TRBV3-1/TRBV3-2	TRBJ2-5	ASSPRPGLAVPKETQY
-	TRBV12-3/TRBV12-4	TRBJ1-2	ASTKDRGYGYT
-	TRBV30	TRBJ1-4	AWSAQGRIIEKLF
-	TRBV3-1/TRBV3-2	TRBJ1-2	ASSQDDRGYGYT
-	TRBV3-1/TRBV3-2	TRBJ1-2	ASSQLGGGSGYGYT
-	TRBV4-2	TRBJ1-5	ASSRERNRGRSDNQPQH
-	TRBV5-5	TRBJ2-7	ASSFAYGGLSYEQY
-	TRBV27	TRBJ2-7	ASSLYGYEQY
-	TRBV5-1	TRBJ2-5	ASKGTSGTTGGWAQY
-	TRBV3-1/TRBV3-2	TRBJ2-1	ASSQDGRRPYNEQF